This is a list of T cell receptor beta chains from one sample in a study of blood T cell repertoires in COVID-19. TCRdb's table, derived via immunoSEQ multiplex PCR, lists solely in-frame clones and lacks some. The sample includes fewer than 55,000 clones, about four fifths of them seen just once. Sequences were obtained from peripheral blood. The receptors come from a man over 45 with acute or convalescent COVID-19. Each CDR3 is given with its conserved first and last residue. A D gene is named only where the DNA matches it firmly. The size entry is marked missing in some rows and otherwise reads once, few, many or a size class.

CASSLVLANFYEQYF | TGTGCCAGCAGCTTAGTCTTAGCTAATTTCTACGAGCAGTACTTC | once | . | TRBV7-2 | 15 | TRBJ2-7
CASSLTGAFNEKLFF | TGCGCCAGCAGCTTAACAGGGGCTTTTAATGAAAAACTGTTTTTT | . | TRBD1 | TRBV5-1 | 15 | TRBJ1-4
CASSPRGSGYTTYNEQFF | TGTGCCAGCAGCCCCCGGGGTAGCGGATACACAACCTACAATGAGCAGTTCTTC | . | . | TRBV7-6 | 18 | TRBJ2-1
CASSGPVGARYNEQFF | TGTGCCAGCAGTGGCCCCGTAGGGGCCCGATACAATGAGCAGTTCTTC | . | . | TRBV27 | 16 | TRBJ2-1
CASRLLDRGLQPQHF | TGTGCCAGCCGCTTACTAGACAGGGGGCTTCAGCCCCAGCATTTT | . | TRBD1 | TRBV7-9 | 15 | TRBJ1-5
CASSLVGDTKSYEQYF | TGTGCCAGCAGCTTGGTAGGGGACACAAAATCCTACGAGCAGTACTTC | . | . | TRBV5-6 | 16 | TRBJ2-7
CASSLERFKVGYTF | TGTGCCAGCAGCTTAGAGCGCTTCAAGGTGGGCTACACCTTC | . | . | TRBV7-2 | 14 | TRBJ1-2
CASRSPRDREEAFF | TGTGCCAGCAGATCTCCCCGGGACAGAGAAGAAGCTTTCTTT | . | TRBD1 | TRBV28 | 14 | TRBJ1-1
CASKQGASNQPQHF | TGTGCCAGTAAGCAGGGGGCAAGCAATCAGCCCCAGCATTTT | once | TRBD1 | TRBV19 | 14 | TRBJ1-5
CASSHETGAAGNTIYF | TGTGCCAGCAGCCATGAGACAGGGGCCGCTGGAAACACCATATATTTT | . | TRBD1 | TRBV4-2 | 16 | TRBJ1-3
CASTPQGGSYNSPLHF | TGTGCCAGCACCCCCCAGGGGGGCTCCTATAATTCACCCCTCCACTTT | . | TRBD1 | TRBV2 | 16 | TRBJ1-6
CASRETGATGELFF | TGTGCCAGCAGAGAAACAGGGGCCACCGGGGAGCTGTTTTTT | . | TRBD1 | TRBV25-1 | 14 | TRBJ2-2
CASRDGLSSEAFF | TGTGCCAGTAGGGACGGACTCTCTTCCGAAGCTTTCTTT | . | . | TRBV19 | 13 | TRBJ1-1
CASSLERRGTYEQYF | TGTGCCAGCAGCTTAGAGCGGCGGGGCACCTACGAGCAGTACTTC | . | . | TRBV7-2 | 15 | TRBJ2-7
CASSQLSFAGGNPDTQYF | TGTGCCAGCAGTCAGCTCTCCTTCGCGGGAGGCAATCCAGATACGCAGTATTTT | . | TRBD2 | TRBV28 | 18 | TRBJ2-3
CASSKVRQGNSNQPQHF | TGTGCCAGCAGCAAAGTTCGTCAGGGCAATAGCAATCAGCCCCAGCATTTT | once | . | TRBV21-1 | 17 | TRBJ1-5
CASSLSKTSRQETQYF | TGTGCCAGCAGTTTATCGAAGACTAGTCGCCAAGAGACCCAGTACTTC | . | . | TRBV27 | 16 | TRBJ2-5
CASSLARHPETQYF | TGTGCCAGCAGCTTGGCCAGGCACCCAGAGACCCAGTACTTC | . | . | TRBV5-4 | 14 | TRBJ2-5
CASSSQGAFSTGELFF | TGCGCCAGCAGCTCACAGGGGGCGTTTTCCACCGGGGAGCTGTTTTTT | . | TRBD1 | TRBV5-1 | 16 | TRBJ2-2
CASSSLAGGPLLQETQYF | TGTGCCAGCAGCTCCCTAGCGGGAGGCCCTCTATTGCAAGAGACCCAGTACTTC | few | TRBD2 | TRBV11-2 | 18 | TRBJ2-5
CASRVWGDSPLHF | TGTGCCAGCAGGGTATGGGGAGATTCACCCCTCCACTTT | . | . | TRBV14 | 13 | TRBJ1-6
CASSVATRDTQYF | TGTGCCAGCAGCGTAGCTACGCGGGATACGCAGTATTTT | . | . | TRBV9 | 13 | TRBJ2-3
CASSQPLAAVSTDTQYF | TGTGCCAGCAGCCAACCCCTAGCGGCAGTTAGCACAGATACGCAGTATTTT | . | TRBD2 | TRBV3-1/TRBV3-2 | 17 | TRBJ2-3
CATAAPQGGYTF | TGTGCCACCGCTGCCCCTCAGGGTGGCTACACCTTC | . | . | TRBV24-1 | 12 | TRBJ1-2
CATSREPGQPNEKLFF | TGTGCCACCAGCAGAGAGCCGGGACAGCCAAATGAAAAACTGTTTTTT | few | TRBD1 | TRBV15 | 16 | TRBJ1-4
CASSYGGRALNEQFF | TGTGCCAGCAGTTATGGCGGGAGGGCCTTAAATGAGCAGTTCTTC | . | TRBD2 | TRBV6-2/TRBV6-3 | 15 | TRBJ2-1
CASSQGQGSGGYTF | TGTGCCAGCAGCCAAGGTCAGGGGTCAGGAGGCTACACCTTC | . | . | TRBV3-1/TRBV3-2 | 14 | TRBJ1-2
CASSLDGTYEQYF | TGTGCCAGCAGTTTGGACGGGACCTACGAGCAGTACTTC | . | . | TRBV12-3/TRBV12-4 | 13 | TRBJ2-7
CASLAGVGTEAFF | TGTGCCAGCTTAGCCGGGGTTGGCACTGAAGCTTTCTTT | . | . | TRBV18 | 13 | TRBJ1-1
CAWSGGPNSPLHF | TGTGCCTGGAGTGGAGGGCCTAATTCACCCCTCCACTTT | . | . | TRBV30 | 13 | TRBJ1-6
CASSWLQGAGNQPQHF | TGTGCCAGTTCCTGGTTACAGGGGGCTGGCAATCAGCCCCAGCATTTT | once | TRBD1 | TRBV19 | 16 | TRBJ1-5
CASSLGTRYSGNTIYF | TGTGCCAGCAGCCTTGGGACACGTTACTCTGGAAACACCATATATTTT | . | . | TRBV7-2 | 16 | TRBJ1-3
CASSESPGLAVPTDTQYF | TGCGCCAGCAGTGAGTCTCCGGGACTAGCGGTGCCCACAGATACGCAGTATTTT | . | TRBD2 | TRBV10-2 | 18 | TRBJ2-3
CASSVGGANQPQHF | TGTGCCAGCAGCGTAGGCGGCGCCAATCAGCCCCAGCATTTT | . | . | TRBV9 | 14 | TRBJ1-5
CASSDDSSGANVLTF | TGTGCCAGCAGTGACGACAGCTCTGGGGCCAACGTCCTGACTTTC | . | . | TRBV6-1 | 15 | TRBJ2-6
CATSDPGRATDTQYF | TGTGCCACCAGTGATCCCGGGAGGGCGACAGATACGCAGTATTTT | . | TRBD2 | TRBV24-1 | 15 | TRBJ2-3
CASSIRTGTANYGYTF | TGTGCCAGTAGTATACGGACCGGGACTGCCAACTATGGCTACACCTTC | . | . | TRBV19 | 16 | TRBJ1-2
CASSPGRGNTDTQYF | TGCGCCAGCAGCCCCGGGCGGGGCAACACAGATACGCAGTATTTT | few | . | TRBV4-3 | 15 | TRBJ2-3
CASLRGGQIRGYTF | TGTGCCAGCCTCAGAGGAGGACAGATAAGGGGCTACACCTTC | . | . | TRBV28 | 14 | TRBJ1-2
CASIIGGAYSNQPQHF | TGTGCCAGTATTATTGGTGGGGCTTATAGCAATCAGCCCCAGCATTTT | few | . | TRBV19 | 16 | TRBJ1-5
CASSSRQGGTNEKLFF | TGTGCCAGCAGTTCACGACAGGGTGGAACTAATGAAAAACTGTTTTTT | . | TRBD1 | TRBV6-6 | 16 | TRBJ1-4
CASSPTTRGKELYEQYF | TGTGCCAGCAGCCCAACTACTAGGGGGAAGGAGCTCTACGAGCAGTACTTC | . | . | TRBV7-9 | 17 | TRBJ2-7
CASSFPPLYGYTF | TGTGCCAGCAGTTTCCCTCCTCTCTATGGCTACACCTTC | . | . | TRBV28 | 13 | TRBJ1-2
CASSPQGAWMGYTF | TGCGCCAGCAGCCCACAGGGGGCCTGGATGGGCTACACCTTC | once | TRBD1 | TRBV5-1 | 14 | TRBJ1-2
CASRMEGSGNTIYF | TGCGCCAGCAGGATGGAGGGCTCTGGAAACACCATATATTTT | few | . | TRBV5-1 | 14 | TRBJ1-3